This TCR beta chain was profiled in a study of T-cell memory formation after mild COVID-19. The CDR3 loop spans 16 amino acids. With 1 base removed from V and 0 bases from J, the gap between germline ends came to 13 bases. Germline V CDR1 and CDR2: MGHRA, YSYEKL. This clonotype was seen a few times. A single record per CDR3 protein comes from TCRdb applying MiXCR to the 5' RACE reads. Seen here are 55,000 to 70,000 distinct CDR3 sequences, roughly a quarter observed once, and the top ten hold approximately 43%. Sequenced: PBMCs or a T cell subset sorted from them (not recorded which). This sequence joins TRBV4-1 and TRBJ2-7; D gene uncertain. The sequence was collected from a man between 18 and 29 years old who had mild COVID-19 (a few samples of this study predate the infection). Cell type and time point are not known. The chain's CDR3 is CASSQGFRRYSYEQYF. In DNA form, the CDR3 reads TGCGCCAGCAGCCAAGGGTTCAGGCGGTACTCCTACGAGCAGTACTTC.